This T cell receptor (beta chain) was captured by sequencing in a study of regulatory T cells in long-lasting Graves disease. Study conclusions and caveats: Persistent disease was characterized by preferential usage of TRBV28, TRBJ1-2 and TRBJ2-5.

The authors built TCR beta libraries using iRepertoire HTBI primers and Arm-PCR of CDR3 regions. TCRdb reanalysed the multiplex PCR reads using MiXCR and keeps one entry per CDR3 protein. This table holds 540,000 or so distinct CDR3 sequences, roughly 13% found once. This clonotype was counted a few times. Antigen specificity is unknown. CDR3 size: 17 residues. The V segment lost 1 base and the J segment 4 bases; nucleotides outside the gene matches: 10. Germline-derived CDR1 and CDR2 are LGHNA and YNFKEQ. The time point here: newly diagnosed GD, antithyroid drugs for less than 3 months. The TCR library was prepared using RNA isolated from PBMCs. Graves' disease diagnoses followed American Thyroid Association guidelines. This sample was shared with a second study, whose subject was T cells in Graves' hyperthyroidism and ophthalmopathy. That work adds: HTBI primers were used for first-round RT-PCR of the TCR CDR3.

This sequence was found in a man younger than 45 with Graves disease. The V gene is TRBV4-2, the J gene TRBJ2-1; TRBD2 matches 7 bases. The material was peripheral blood mononuclear cells (PBMCs), obtained at new diagnosis, from a patient treated with antithyroid drugs. The CDR3 region is CASSQATAGVRYNEQFF. CDR3 bases: TGTGCCAGCAGCCAAGCCACTGCGGGAGTTCGGTACAATGAGCAGTTCTTC.